This record covers a single TCR beta chain. The PCR contained 60 Vbeta and 13 Jbeta primers. Only in-frame clones appear in the TCRdb table, and some are missing; sequencing was by immunoSEQ multiplex PCR. The data show about 91,000 clones, with approximately 90% seen just once and around 2.3% held by the top ten. The record originates from a study of cytomegalovirus exposure and HLA in healthy donors. V lost 7 bases and J lost 5, with 11 bases in between. Germline CDR1 KGHSH, CDR2 LQKENI. The CDR3 totals 12 residues. Sequenced input: PBMCs. This TCR was sampled from a man aged 18 to 30 in good health and CMV-seronegative. The gene calls are TRBV18 and TRBJ1-1; possible D gene TRBD1, 6 bases. The CDR3 loop is CASCPQGTEAFF. DNA of the CDR3: TGTGCCAGCTGCCCCCAGGGGACTGAAGCTTTCTTT.